These 5 T cell receptor beta chains originate from one sample sequenced in a study of beta chain features in type 1 diabetes. The study reverse transcribed the entire isolated RNA, so it sequenced expressed TCRB transcripts. The repertoire was sequenced with immunoSEQ multiplex PCR; TCRdb's copy has only in-frame clones and lacks some. The repertoire consists of 850,000 to 900,000 clones, with roughly 16% occurring once and the leading ten covering 0.02% to 0.03%. The sample comprised naive CD4+ T cells from blood. Source of these receptors: a woman between 18 and 29 years old in good health.

The chain couples TRBV10-2 to TRBJ2-7; D is unresolved. Germline V gene sequence: CDR1 WSHSY, CDR2 SAAADI. Trimming left V 6 bases short and J 5 bases short, with 17 bases between. This CDR3 is built from 14 residues. The CDR3 sequence: CASRKGGVTDEQYF. In DNA, the CDR3 is TGCGCCAGCAGGAAAGGTGGGGTTACGGACGAGCAGTACTTC.

The chain carries TRBV5-6 and TRBJ2-1; perhaps TRBD1 as D (6 bases). The germline V and J ends were trimmed by 4 bases and 6 bases, with 20 bases remaining between them. The CDR3 consists of 16 residues. CDR1 SGHDT and CDR2 YYEEEE come from the germline V gene. CDR3 region: CASSDLQGFFGNEQFF. CDR3 coding DNA: TGTGCCAGCAGCGACCTGCAGGGGTTTTTTGGCAATGAGCAGTTCTTC.

This clone was observed a few times. The chain has TRBV5-1 and TRBJ2-5; 9 bases are a match to TRBD2. Germline V gives CDR1 SGHRS, CDR2 YFSETQ. Trimming took 3 bases from V and 5 from J; bases not matched to a gene: 8. The length of the CDR3 is 15 residues. The CDR3 protein is CASSSEGGRAETQYF. The CDR3 coding sequence is TGCGCCAGCAGCTCGGAGGGCGGGAGGGCCGAGACCCAGTACTTC.

Notes on this clone: Other DNA sequences in the same sample also yield this CDR3. J is TRBJ2-6 and V is TRBV5-1, with D tentatively TRBD1 or TRBD2 (6 bases each). Germline lookup yields CDR1 SGHRS and CDR2 YFSETQ. The CDR3 sequence is 16 residues long. V gave up 1 base and J gave up 4 bases, with 12 bases separating them. CDR3 loop: CASSLSGAAGANVLTF. CDR3 in DNA: TGCGCCAGCAGCTTGTCGGGGGCTGCAGGGGCCAACGTCCTGACTTTC.

V and J are TRBV7-9 and TRBJ2-2, with D possibly being TRBD2 (5 bases). The CDR3 loop spans 14 amino acids. CDR1 SEHNR and CDR2 FQNEAQ come from the germline V gene (reference sequence). Trimming took off 6 bases at V and 7 bases at J, with 15 bases between the two ends. CDR3 sequence: CASSSSMGFGELFF. The CDR3 nucleotides are TGTGCCAGCAGTTCTAGCATGGGGTTCGGGGAGCTGTTTTTT.